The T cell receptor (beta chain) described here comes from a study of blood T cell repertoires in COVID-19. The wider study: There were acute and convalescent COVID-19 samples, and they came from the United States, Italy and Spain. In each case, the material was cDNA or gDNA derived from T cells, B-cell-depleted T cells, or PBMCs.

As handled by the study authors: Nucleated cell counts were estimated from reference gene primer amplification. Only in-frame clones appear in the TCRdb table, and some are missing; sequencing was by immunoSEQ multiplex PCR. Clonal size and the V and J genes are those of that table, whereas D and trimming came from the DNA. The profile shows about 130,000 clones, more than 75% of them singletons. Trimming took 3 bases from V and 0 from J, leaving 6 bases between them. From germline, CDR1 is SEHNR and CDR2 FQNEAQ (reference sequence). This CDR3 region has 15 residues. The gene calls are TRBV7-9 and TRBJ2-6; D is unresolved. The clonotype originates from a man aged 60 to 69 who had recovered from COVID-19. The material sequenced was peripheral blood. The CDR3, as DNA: TGTGCCAGCAGCTTCGTTAGCTCTGGGGCCAACGTCCTGACTTTC. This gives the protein CASSFVSSGANVLTF.